This T cell receptor (beta chain) derives from a study of cytomegalovirus exposure and HLA in healthy donors listed by TCRdb under 2017. In the study overall: In an earlier analysis of 450 to 750 of the donors, 250 to 300 Gb of sequence data and 90 million to 120 million unique TCR beta sequences from about 190 million T cells were reported. An early release covering 550 to 700 HLA-typed donors comprised approximately 300 gigabases of sequencing data and around 80 million unique TCR sequences. The genetic ancestry cluster associated with self-reported Caucasian donors included around four fifths of the 300 to 400 genotyped donors. The study aimed to test whether signatures of past pathogen exposure could be identified by cataloging public T cell receptors. The T cell repertoires of 550 to 850 subjects were profiled by immunosequencing and related to cytomegalovirus serostatus. Besides the first cohort of 500 to 700 subjects, a separate validation cohort made up of roughly 120 different subjects was used. High-throughput TCR immunosequencing, statistical association of individual TCRs with disease status, and machine learning were combined to predict cytomegalovirus infection status. In a later analysis, previously published TCR beta repertoires from 550 to 750 donors were re-analyzed and high-resolution HLA genotyping was added so that TCR occurrence patterns could be studied. In the later analysis, no new phenotypic data were used to find candidate immune exposures; instead, reliance was placed on TCR beta sequences and their occurrence across donors. To decide whether each TCR beta V gene segment behaved as functional or pseudogenic, an earlier analysis of some 580 of the donors relied on high-throughput TCR beta sequencing. Donor age, sex, ethnicity and CMV serostatus were compiled alongside the repertoire data. A later genetic analysis used genome-wide SNP genotypes for about 60% of the 666 donors, treating that subset as a discovery cohort. All discovery cohort repertoires had been generated using a single sequencing platform. Both class I and class II loci were covered by HLA typing, at four-digit resolution. Typing coverage varied by locus: about 629-640 donors for A, B, C, DRB1 and DQB1; more than 500 for DQA1; over 600 for DPA1; 450 to 480 for DPB1. About 5 DR-DQ haplotypes were handled as single units for association and clustering, since linkage in the cohort was strong. Across around 400 genotyped donors of the cohort, an average of roughly 250,000 unique TCR beta nucleotide sequences per donor were sequenced, and approximately 19% of those sequences were non-productive. The study at large found these results: Strong co-occurrence of HLA alleles, especially DR and DQ, made assigning TCR associations to individual alleles difficult. At a false discovery rate of 0.05, a later analysis linked 16,951 TCR beta sequences to specific HLA alleles. A later analysis found that TCR association rates varied across HLA loci, with DRB1 alleles showing the most associated TCRs and HLA-C alleles the fewest. A few of the identified cytomegalovirus-associated TCR beta chains were confirmed in vitro to be specific for cytomegalovirus antigens. The only immune exposure information available for the cohort was CMV serostatus. The study gave a list of 150 to 200 TCR beta chains associated with cytomegalovirus. A group of highly shared sequence variants was considered likely to be a technical artifact of the sequencing pipeline. Some IMGT-functional V segments, including TRBV6-2 and TRBV6-3, could not be distinguished by the 87-base-pair reads and were therefore excluded. Because counts were too low, around 18 rarely observed V segments, including chromosome 9 orphons, were left out of the earlier analysis of some 600 of the donors. Linkage disequilibrium might explain the correlated functional status among segregating V segments, but an unknown experimental factor could not be ruled out. A later analysis found that most CMV-associated TCR beta chains appeared HLA-restricted, with HLA associations seemingly driven largely by CMV exposure. According to a later genetic analysis, donors in an Asian-associated ancestry cluster had fewer N-insertions in productive TCRs than the approximately 650-donor mean. In a later analysis, several top co-occurrence clusters were reported to appear linked to parvovirus B19, influenza, CMV and Epstein-Barr virus. In a later analysis, HLA-associated TCR beta chains were found to be more clonally expanded and to have lower generation probabilities than equally common non-associated chains. An association between a missense DCLRE1C variant and V-gene and J-gene trimming of TCR beta chains was found in a later genetic analysis and replicated in an independent cohort. Only TCR beta chains were sequenced in this cohort, and the absence of alpha or paired-chain data limited detectable features. Presence/absence analyses assumed roughly uniform sequencing depth across donors, an assumption that may not hold. In both the original and validation cohorts, the classifier was reported to diagnose cytomegalovirus status with high specificity and sensitivity. In an earlier analysis of under 600 of the donors, most TCR beta V segments were observed in productive rearrangements about 87% or about 30% of the time, broadly matching IMGT annotations. Across donors, most TCR sequences were observed very rarely, whereas some public TCRs were present in many individuals. Because HLA typing was unavailable for some donors at each locus, only the typed subset was used in association tests. According to the authors, the approach could potentially be generalized to other disease states and immunological phenotypes. A further reported finding was that TCR beta sequences accurately predicted the HLA-A and HLA-B alleles for most subjects in the first cohort.

The CDR3 holds 16 amino acids from the cysteine to the phenylalanine. CDR3 DNA only is kept here, 48 bases in frame from base 1. The trim is 4 bases for V and 4 bases for J, with a gap of 17 bases between the germline ends. CDR1 and CDR2 are read off the germline V gene as MNHNS and SASEGT. Preparation of the library involved the immunoSEQ multiplex PCR assay. The multiplex PCR relied on a mix of 60 forward primers for TCR Vbeta segments and 13 reverse primers for TCR Jbeta segments. The CDR3 region of rearranged TCR beta genes was amplified from genomic DNA with a multiplex PCR assay. Amplified TCR beta libraries were sequenced as 87-base-pair reads on the Illumina HiSeq System. The study's own analysis went as follows. Across the 670 or so repertoires, a later analysis counted 80 million or so unique TCR beta chains, 9.5 million to 13 million of which were shared by at least two donors. Raw reads were error-corrected and collapsed into unique sequences with a nearest-neighbor algorithm that merged closely related sequences to remove PCR and sequencing errors. V, D and J gene segments were assigned by aligning CDR3 sequences to IMGT reference sequences. For a sequence to be retained, a match of at least six nucleotides to both a V gene segment and a J gene segment was required. Rearrangements were called productive when the CDR3 lacked stop codons and stayed in frame with V and J; all others were non-productive. CDR3 was defined by IMGT convention, running from the second conserved V-encoded cysteine to the conserved J-encoded phenylalanine. The earlier analysis of around 640 of the donors excluded sequences that lacked an unambiguous match to a single V gene segment. An earlier analysis of 587 of the donors classified V segments as functional when productive rearrangements were above 56.7% and as segregating when the standard deviation between donors was above 5%. A statistical classification framework was built to diagnose cytomegalovirus status from the catalog of TCR beta chain sequences. In a later analysis, V and J genes were assigned by comparing TCR nucleotide sequences against IMGT/GENE-DB human TR gene sequences. The TCRdist pipeline was used in a later analysis to assign CDR3 sequences and most-parsimonious VDJ recombination scenarios. A later analysis defined each TCR beta chain by its CDR3 amino acid sequence plus V-gene family, and excluded reads lacking a unique V-gene family. A later analysis removed nearly 600 highly shared, low-generation-probability nucleotide sequences to deal with suspected cross-contamination and a sequencing artifact. In a later analysis, a clonal expansion index was calculated for each public chain from normalized within-repertoire ranks of inferred template counts. Generation probabilities in a later analysis came from a VDJ recombination model fitted to out-of-frame rearrangements, and those results were checked against IGoR. A later analysis scored TCR-TCR, TCR-HLA and TCR-CMV co-occurrence with hypergeometric tests, applying a repertoire-size bias correction to TCR pairs. A later analysis estimated false discovery rates by permuting HLA or CMV assignments 20 times. In a later analysis, co-occurring TCRs were grouped using DBSCAN, with TCRdist sequence similarity added in when clustering inside HLA-allele-positive subsets. Co-occurrence clustering excluded repertoires with fewer than 30,000 or more than 120,000 public chains, plus five with anomalous nucleotide sharing. TCRdb mirrors the immuneACCESS table, restricted to in-frame sequences. Some clones are absent from its copies; in checked studies, under half trace to an unresolved V gene, and the reason for the others is unknown. D and trimming come from the DNA, and the V and J calls and clone size come from that table. The sample table holds fewer than 200,000 clones, of which about three quarters were seen once. The ten largest account for more than 2.5% of the sample.

In total, fewer than 750 healthy bone marrow donors made up the cohort. At the time of sampling, every cohort member was nominally healthy, though immune exposures that went unrecorded were likely present. The donor was CMV seronegative and belonged to the group of approximately 320 seronegative cohort members. Every donor gave a peripheral blood sample, and the peripheral blood mononuclear cells from that sample were used for TCR beta sequencing. Genomic DNA extraction from the blood cell samples was performed with the Qiagen DNeasy Blood Extraction Kit. Remarks on this clone: Its antigen remains undetermined. Per-base quality was not reported, and no clone a single base away is much larger than it.

Sequenced sample: PBMCs. Rearrangement joined TRBV6-1 to TRBJ1-3; the D gene is perhaps TRBD1, from 6 matching bases. This clonotype was obtained from a woman in her twenties or thirties in good health and CMV-seronegative. The nucleotide sequence reads as follows: TGTGCCAGCAGTGCTGGACAGACACTTTCAGGAAACACCATATATTTT. Translated, it gives CASSAGQTLSGNTIYF.